This entry features one T cell receptor (beta chain) sequence. Antigen: not known. Primers included in the PCR were 60 Vbeta and 13 Jbeta primers. Profiling relied on immunoSEQ multiplex PCR, and the TCRdb table lists in-frame clones only, not all of them. This sample carries roughly 130,000 clones, about two thirds of them seen once, and the ten largest clones take less than 3.5%. Germline loops: CDR1 SQVTM, CDR2 ANQGSEA. V was pared by 4 bases and J by 4 bases, with 10 bases between. The CDR3 totals 12 residues. The entry originates in a study of cytomegalovirus exposure and HLA in healthy donors. Study-level findings and limits: In a later analysis, TCR beta V- and J-gene trimming showed a link to a missense DCLRE1C variant. Presence/absence analyses assumed roughly uniform sequencing depth across donors. Among the most significant clusters, several appeared linked to common viral pathogens in a later analysis.

The sequence was collected from a human donor in good health. The source material was PBMCs. The J gene is TRBJ1-2, the V gene TRBV29-1; no definite D call. The CDR3 sequence is CSVVVNLYGYTF. DNA for the CDR3: TGCAGCGTTGTAGTTAACCTCTATGGCTACACCTTC. Full variable domain (remainder filled in from reference TRBV29-1 and TRBJ1-2): SAVISQKPSRDICQRGTSLTIQCQVDSQVTMMFWYRQQPGQSLTLIATANQGSEATYESGFVIDKFPISRPNLTFSTLTVSNMSPEDSSIYLCSVVVNLYGYTFGSGTRLTVV.